The table lists the clone carrying this T cell receptor beta chain with a count of one. A clone one base away is much larger, so this may be a read error. Time point of the sample: newly diagnosed GD, antithyroid drugs for less than 3 months. Extracted RNA from PBMCs served as the source of the TCR library. An endocrinology department in Xi'an, China, supplied the patients. This record comes from a study of regulatory T cells in long-lasting Graves disease. Study-level background: Patients newly diagnosed with Graves' had been on antithyroid drugs for under 3 months.

Assembly of TCR beta libraries relied on iRepertoire HTBI primers together with Arm-PCR of CDR3 regions. TCRdb re-called the multiplex PCR reads with MiXCR, one entry per CDR3 protein. The repertoire has about 420,000 distinct CDR3 sequences, about 17% of them found once; the top ten carry about a quarter. Germline V gene data show CDR1 as MNHGY and CDR2 as SAAAGT. V lost 10 bases and J lost 2; bases outside the gene matches: 6. CDR3 length: 13 residues. These same data were also listed under a study on T cells in Graves' hyperthyroidism and ophthalmopathy. That work states: HTBI primers were used for first-round RT-PCR of the TCR CDR3. Among thyroid clonotypes expanded above 0.001, most also appeared in blood.

The origin of this receptor is a woman aged 18-29 years with Graves disease. Sequencing was performed on peripheral blood mononuclear cells (PBMCs), taken at new diagnosis, from a patient treated with antithyroid drugs. The chain employs TRBV6-8 and TRBJ2-7, with 9 bases aligning to TRBD2. DNA of the CDR3: TGTGCCAACATGGTAGCGGGAGCCTACGAGCAGTACTTC. This translates into CANMVAGAYEQYF.